Listed below are T cell receptor beta chains from one sample, sequenced in a study of shared clonotypes between healthy human individuals. Produced via immunoSEQ multiplex PCR; TCRdb's table is partial and in-frame only. In the table there are 2,500,000 or so clones, 85% to 95% of which are singletons. Input material: naive CD4+ T cells from PBMCs. Source of these receptors: a man between 18 and 29 years old in good health. Some clones in this sample may be carry-over from other donors' samples. Each CDR3 is given with its conserved first and last residue. The D gene is left open where the match is weak. Where a row states a size, it is once, few, many or the class of an expanded clone; other rows omit it.

v_call,j_call,d_call,clone_size,cdr3_nt,cdr3_aa
TRBV4-2,TRBJ2-1,.,.,TGTGCCAGCAGCCGCCAGCCCCTATCTAGCAGCACCTACAATGAGCAGTTCTTC,CASSRQPLSSSTYNEQFF
TRBV28,TRBJ1-5,.,.,TGTGCCGGGGGGAGGGGAAGCAATCAGCCCCAGCATTTT,CAGGRGSNQPQHF
TRBV11-3,TRBJ2-1,.,.,TGTGCCAGCAGCCCTCGAAGCGGGTTATACAATGAGCAGTTCTTC,CASSPRSGLYNEQFF
TRBV15,TRBJ1-5,TRBD1,.,TGTGCCACCCGCCACAGCATTGGCAGGGGGCTTCAGCCCCAGCATTTT,CATRHSIGRGLQPQHF
TRBV7-2,TRBJ2-3,.,.,TGTGCCAGCAGCTTCTCCAGGGTGGGCACAGATACGCAGTATTTT,CASSFSRVGTDTQYF
TRBV7-9,TRBJ1-1,.,.,TGTGCCAGCAGGACAACTTCGAACACTGAAGCTTTCTTT,CASRTTSNTEAFF
TRBV4-3,TRBJ1-2,.,.,TGCGCCAGCAGCCAGGTGACAGGCGCCGCTAACTATGGCTACACCTTC,CASSQVTGAANYGYTF
TRBV27,TRBJ2-1,TRBD2,.,TGTGCCAGCATAAGGACGGGGGGTAATGAGCAGTTCTTC,CASIRTGGNEQFF
TRBV6-1,TRBJ2-5,.,.,TGTGCCAGCAGTGAAACCCCGGGTCCCCAAGAGACCCAGTACTTC,CASSETPGPQETQYF
TRBV28,TRBJ1-5,TRBD1,.,TGTGCCAGCGAGGGACAGCTGGGCATTCAGCCCCAGCATTTT,CASEGQLGIQPQHF
TRBV5-5,TRBJ2-5,.,.,TGTGCCAGCCAACAACGGGGGACTCTCCAAGAGACCCAGTACTTC,CASQQRGTLQETQYF
TRBV5-1,TRBJ2-5,.,few,TGCGCCAGCAGCTTGGCCCGGGAGACCCAGTACTTC,CASSLARETQYF
TRBV28,TRBJ2-7,.,.,TGTGCCAGCAGTTTGAGAGCCTACGAGCAGTACTTC,CASSLRAYEQYF
TRBV9,TRBJ2-1,TRBD2,.,TGTGCCAGCAGCTCCCTAGCGGGAGGGCCACACAATGAGCAGTTCTTC,CASSSLAGGPHNEQFF
TRBV5-6,TRBJ2-1,TRBD1,.,TGTGCCAGCAGCTTCGACAGGGGTCAATCTCTGGAGCAGTTCTTC,CASSFDRGQSLEQFF
TRBV5-4,TRBJ1-1,TRBD1,.,TGTGCCAGCAGCCTGACAGGGGGCGCTGAAGCTTTCTTT,CASSLTGGAEAFF
TRBV5-1,TRBJ1-3,TRBD1,.,TGCGCCAGCAGCTTGGGGACAGGCGGAAACACCATATATTTT,CASSLGTGGNTIYF
TRBV4-1,TRBJ1-5,.,.,TGCGCCAGCAGCCAAGATGACAGGCCCTGGGATCAGCCCCAGCATTTT,CASSQDDRPWDQPQHF
TRBV19,TRBJ1-2,TRBD1,.,TGTGCCAGTAGTCCGTCCCCGACAGGGTGGGACTATGGCTACACCTTC,CASSPSPTGWDYGYTF
TRBV4-1,TRBJ2-3,.,.,TGCGCCAGCAGCCCGGTAGCGGCAGATACGCAGTATTTT,CASSPVAADTQYF
TRBV5-8,TRBJ2-1,TRBD1,.,TGTGCCAGCAGCTTCCACGGACAGGTTTACAATGAGCAGTTCTTC,CASSFHGQVYNEQFF
TRBV7-3,TRBJ1-2,.,.,TGTGCCAGCAGCTTGGGAGGGGGAGACTATGGCTACACCTTC,CASSLGGGDYGYTF
TRBV2,TRBJ1-2,.,.,TGTGCCAGCAGTGAGGGCAGCACTTATGGCTACACCTTC,CASSEGSTYGYTF
TRBV27,TRBJ2-3,.,.,TGTGCCAGCAGTTCCTCGGGCCGGAGAGACACAGATACGCAGTATTTT,CASSSSGRRDTDTQYF
TRBV28,TRBJ1-1,.,few,TGTGCCAGCAGTTCATTTACAGGGCCGGGGACTGAAGCTTTCTTT,CASSSFTGPGTEAFF
TRBV4-1,TRBJ2-4,.,.,TGCGCCAGCAGCCAAGGGCGTCAGTCCGGAATGGCCAAAAACATTCAGTACTTC,CASSQGRQSGMAKNIQYF
TRBV25-1,TRBJ2-7,.,.,TGTGCCAGCAGGCCTACCCTCTCCTACGAGCAGTACTTC,CASRPTLSYEQYF
TRBV7-9,TRBJ2-3,TRBD1,.,TGTGCTCATACAGGGGAACGAGATACGCAGTATTTT,CAHTGERDTQYF
TRBV5-4,TRBJ2-1,TRBD2,once,TGTGCCAGCAGCCGGGACAGCCCGACTAGCGGGGAAAATGAGCAGTTCTTC,CASSRDSPTSGENEQFF
TRBV6-5,TRBJ2-7,.,.,TGTGCCAGCAGTCTGGGGCGACGGTACGAGCAGTACTTC,CASSLGRRYEQYF
TRBV19,TRBJ1-1,.,.,TGTGCCAGTGCGAACAGGAACACTGAAGCTTTCTTT,CASANRNTEAFF
TRBV28,TRBJ2-5,.,.,TGTGCCAGCAGCGATGGGACCCTAGAGACCCAGTACTTC,CASSDGTLETQYF
TRBV2,TRBJ2-1,TRBD2,.,TGTGCCAGCAGTAACACCGGGACTAGCGGGAGCAGGGGGGTCTACAATGAGCAGTTCTTC,CASSNTGTSGSRGVYNEQFF
TRBV25-1,TRBJ1-1,TRBD1,.,TGTGCCAGCCTCCACGGGGGACAGGGGGCTTCGGAAGCTTTCTTT,CASLHGGQGASEAFF
TRBV2,TRBJ1-5,TRBD1,.,TGTGCCAGCAGAACTCACAGGGGAGATCAGCCCCAGCATTTT,CASRTHRGDQPQHF
TRBV5-1,TRBJ2-2,TRBD1,.,TGCGCCAGCAGCTCTGGGACAGGGGGCATAGGGACCAGGGAGCTGTTTTTT,CASSSGTGGIGTRELFF
TRBV29-1,TRBJ1-1,TRBD1,.,TGCAGCGTCCACCGGGACAGGGACACTGAAGCTTTCTTT,CSVHRDRDTEAFF
TRBV5-4,TRBJ2-7,TRBD2,.,TGTGCCAGCAGCTTCGGACTAGCGGGAGGTCGTTCCTACGAGCAGTACTTC,CASSFGLAGGRSYEQYF
TRBV7-3,TRBJ2-5,.,.,TGTGCCAGCAGCCCGGGACATTTAGAGACCCAGTACTTC,CASSPGHLETQYF
TRBV6-5,TRBJ1-5,.,.,TGTGCCAGCAGTTACTCGGGAGCACGCAATCAGCCCCAGCATTTT,CASSYSGARNQPQHF
TRBV27,TRBJ2-1,.,.,TGTGCCAGCAGCCCACTAGGAAAGTCCTACAATGAGCAGTTCTTC,CASSPLGKSYNEQFF
TRBV11-1,TRBJ1-4,.,.,TGTGCCAGCAGCTTCCAGGGTCGATCGCAGGAAAAACTGTTTTTT,CASSFQGRSQEKLFF
TRBV4-1,TRBJ2-1,TRBD2,.,TGCGCCAGCAGCCGGAAAGGGACTGGCGGGAGGGCTGATGAGCAGTTCTTC,CASSRKGTGGRADEQFF
TRBV6-5,TRBJ2-4,.,.,TGTGCCAGCAGCCGGACTACCATAAAGTCCAACATTCAGTACTTC,CASSRTTIKSNIQYF
TRBV2,TRBJ2-7,.,few,TGTGCCAGCAGTGATCGCCGGGGGGCGGGCGAGCAGTACTTC,CASSDRRGAGEQYF
TRBV28,TRBJ2-3,.,.,TGTGCCAGCCGTGGGGTCGTGGGCGATACGCAGTATTTT,CASRGVVGDTQYF
TRBV5-8,TRBJ2-1,TRBD1,.,TGTGCCAGCAGCGGAAGACAGGGGCAAAACTACAATGAGCAGTTCTTC,CASSGRQGQNYNEQFF
TRBV7-2,TRBJ1-2,.,.,TGTGCCAGCAGTTTCGTTTCAAGCACTGGCTACACCTTC,CASSFVSSTGYTF
TRBV30,TRBJ1-4,.,few,TGTGCCTGGAGTGTACAAGGGATAGGGGAAAAACTGTTTTTT,CAWSVQGIGEKLFF
TRBV19,TRBJ2-4,.,.,TGTGCCAGCGCCGCACCAAACCATGAAAATATTCAGTACTTC,CASAAPNHENIQYF
TRBV15,TRBJ2-1,.,.,TGTGCCACCAGCCGAAGACGATTCAATGAGCAGTTCTTC,CATSRRRFNEQFF
TRBV10-1,TRBJ1-1,.,.,TGCGCCAGCAGTGACACGAACACTGAAGCTTTCTTT,CASSDTNTEAFF
TRBV7-9,TRBJ2-3,TRBD2,.,TGTGCCAGCAAAAGGGGGACTAGACGAACCGGATTCACAGATACGCAGTATTTT,CASKRGTRRTGFTDTQYF
TRBV6-4,TRBJ1-1,.,.,TGTGCCAGCAGCCGGGTCTGGGACACTGAAGCTTTCTTT,CASSRVWDTEAFF
TRBV6-6,TRBJ1-2,.,.,TGTGCCAGCAGTTACTCGCGGCGGGCCTATGGCTACACCTTC,CASSYSRRAYGYTF
TRBV2,TRBJ2-6,.,.,TGTGCCACCCTCGTCGACTCTGGGGCCAACGTCCTGACTTTC,CATLVDSGANVLTF
TRBV7-8,TRBJ1-2,.,.,TGTGCCAGCAGCTTAAGGCAGGGCTCCTATGGCTACACCTTC,CASSLRQGSYGYTF